This is a list of T cell receptor beta chains from one sample in a study of cytomegalovirus exposure and HLA in healthy donors. Data came from immunoSEQ multiplex PCR; TCRdb stores just in-frame clones and leaves some out. The sample consists of approximately 270,000 clones, about 86% of them appearing once. Sequencing was done on a sample of PBMCs. The receptors shown here come from a young woman in good health and CMV-seronegative. Each CDR3 is given without its conserved first and last residue. The D gene is left open where the match is weak.

TRBV30	16	TRBD2	TRBJ2-3	AWSLTSGGPFSTDTQY
TRBV7-2	11	NA	TRBJ1-2	ASSLAMSYGYT
TRBV28	12	TRBD2	TRBJ2-7	ASSQSGGAYEQY
TRBV4-2	13	NA	TRBJ2-7	ASSQGPQGTYEQY
TRBV9	14	TRBD2	TRBJ2-7	ASSVGLREGSYEQY
TRBV6-4	13	NA	TRBJ1-5	ANPRYRQGNQPQH
TRBV11-1	12	NA	TRBJ2-7	ASSSGLESYEQY
TRBV5-4	13	NA	TRBJ2-3	ASSHTGTSTDTQY
TRBV5-6	10	NA	TRBJ2-2	ASSSLTGELF
TRBV5-1	15	TRBD2	TRBJ2-5	ASSQGLAGGYQETQY
TRBV25-1	11	NA	TRBJ2-6	ASSVSGANVLT
TRBV4-1	15	NA	TRBJ1-2	ASSQDFPGQIGYGYT
TRBV7-9	11	TRBD1	TRBJ1-2	ASSSGQGGGYT
TRBV29-1	9	NA	TRBJ2-1	SVERLNEQF
TRBV4-2	13	TRBD2	TRBJ2-7	ASSQGGGSGDEQY
TRBV12-5	14	TRBD1	TRBJ2-7	ASAIEGTDYAYEQY
TRBV2	14	NA	TRBJ2-6	ATHRDTLVGANVLT
TRBV2	11	NA	TRBJ2-7	ASNAYFETEQY
TRBV27	15	TRBD1	TRBJ1-3	ASSPLHSGGIGNTIY
TRBV28	11	NA	TRBJ1-3	ASSFRGENTIY
TRBV18	13	NA	TRBJ1-1	ASSPTTTGNTEAF
TRBV4-3	12	NA	TRBJ2-3	ASSLGAISDTQY
TRBV5-6	11	NA	TRBJ1-2	ASSLAGGYGYT
TRBV4-3	15	NA	TRBJ1-1	ASSQEALSTMNTEAF
TRBV30	11	NA	TRBJ2-1	AWSVHLGNEQF
TRBV29-1	12	TRBD1	TRBJ1-1	SVSKTGLSTEAF
TRBV19	12	TRBD2	TRBJ2-1	ASSIRLAMHEQF
TRBV9	11	TRBD2	TRBJ2-3	ASTGGNTDTQY
TRBV9	15	TRBD1	TRBJ1-2	ASTHWRDRESDYGYT
TRBV10-1	11	NA	TRBJ1-4	ASGNRSNEKLF
TRBV7-2	11	TRBD2	TRBJ2-3	ASSFAGADTQY
TRBV27	11	NA	TRBJ2-7	ASSFGQSYEQY
TRBV11-2	11	NA	TRBJ1-1	ASSMNRETEAF
TRBV30	10	TRBD1	TRBJ2-5	AWTGGIETQY
TRBV7-3	11	NA	TRBJ1-1	ASSLDSRTEAF
TRBV14	16	NA	TRBJ2-2	ASSQGTRALRNTGELF
TRBV27	14	NA	TRBJ1-1	ASSPRVGWFATEAF
TRBV6-5	12	TRBD1	TRBJ1-2	ASSLQGAIDGYT
TRBV7-2	12	TRBD2	TRBJ2-1	ASSLARTSPEQF
TRBV10-3	11	NA	TRBJ2-1	ALRGGQDNEQF
TRBV5-1	13	TRBD1	TRBJ2-5	ASSPQGQGGETQY
TRBV19	15	TRBD2	TRBJ2-3	ASSIDTSGRATDTQY